This T cell receptor beta chain was obtained from a study of T cells expressing NK-cell markers. Overall study results and limits: Top CD8+ clonotypes included the dominant CD3+CD56+NKG2C+ clonotypes in 6 or 7 donors.

Of note for this clonotype: Antigen specificity is unknown.

No DNA is given; TCRdb re-called the 5' RACE reads and lists each CDR3 protein once. Found here are 350,000 to 500,000 distinct CDR3 sequences; the top ten clones hold more than 7%. The CDR3 spans 14 residues. The germline V gene encodes CDR1 LNHDA and CDR2 SQIVND (reference sequence). This chain connects TRBV19 to TRBJ2-3. This receptor was taken from a woman aged 18 to 75 in good health. Sequencing was done on a sample of blood T cells: a sorted CD56 or NKG2C T cell subset, CD4+ or CD8+ T cells, or bulk PBMC T cells (not recorded which). The CDR3 here is CASTDGGIDETQYF.